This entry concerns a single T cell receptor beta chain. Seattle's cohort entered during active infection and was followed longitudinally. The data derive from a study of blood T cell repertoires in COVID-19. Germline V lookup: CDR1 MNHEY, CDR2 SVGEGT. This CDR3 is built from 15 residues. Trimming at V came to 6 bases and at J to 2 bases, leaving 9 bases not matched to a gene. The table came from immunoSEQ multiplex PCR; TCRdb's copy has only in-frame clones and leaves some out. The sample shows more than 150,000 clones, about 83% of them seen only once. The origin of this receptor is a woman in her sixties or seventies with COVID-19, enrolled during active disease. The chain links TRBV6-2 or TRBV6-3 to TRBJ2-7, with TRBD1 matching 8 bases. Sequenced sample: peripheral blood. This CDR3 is CASSKDRVRAYEQYF. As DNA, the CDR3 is TGTGCCAGCAGCAAGGACAGGGTAAGGGCCTACGAGCAGTACTTC.